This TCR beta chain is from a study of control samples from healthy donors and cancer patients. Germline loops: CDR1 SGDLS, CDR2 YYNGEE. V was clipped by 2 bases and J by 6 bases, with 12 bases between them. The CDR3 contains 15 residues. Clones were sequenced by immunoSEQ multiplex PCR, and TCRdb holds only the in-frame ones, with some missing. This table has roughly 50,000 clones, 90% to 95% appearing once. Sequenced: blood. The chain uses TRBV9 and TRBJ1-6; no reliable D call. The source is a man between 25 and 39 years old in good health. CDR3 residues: CASSVGDAGNSPLHF. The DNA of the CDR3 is TGTGCCAGCAGCGTCGGGGATGCGGGTAATTCACCCCTCCACTTT.